This passage covers 31 T cell receptor beta chains from one sample sequenced in a study of blood T cell repertoires in COVID-19. Some clones are missing from TCRdb's copy, which holds only in-frame ones; the method was immunoSEQ multiplex PCR. The sample holds more than 300,000 clones; around 91% are singletons and the top ten take under 3.5%. Sequenced sample: peripheral blood. These receptors were taken from a woman aged 18-29 years who had recovered from COVID-19.

The chain combines TRBV5-5 with TRBJ2-6, with 8 bases aligning to TRBD1. Germline V gene sequence: CDR1 SGHKS, CDR2 YYEKEE (reference sequence). V was pared by 4 bases and J by 3 bases, with 3 bases of the junction left unmatched. The CDR3 spans 15 residues. This chain's CDR3 is CASSVQGGGANVLTF. In nucleotides, the CDR3 is TGTGCCAGCAGCGTACAGGGGGGTGGGGCCAACGTCCTGACTTTC.

The chain carries TRBV19 and TRBJ1-1; tentatively, D is TRBD1 (5 bases). The V end lost 6 bases, the J end lost 3 bases, and 20 bases lay between the germline ends. Germline CDR1 is LNHDA and CDR2 is SQIVND (reference sequence). The CDR3 has 16 residues. The CDR3 sequence is CASSREIAQRDTEAFF. The CDR3 DNA is TGTGCCAGTAGCAGGGAAATCGCGCAGCGGGACACTGAAGCTTTCTTT.

The CDR3 DNA reads as TGTGCCAGCAGCCACCGACAGATGAACACTGAAGCTTTCTTT. Protein: CASSHRQMNTEAFF. The rearrangement uses TRBV11-3 and TRBJ1-1, with D perhaps TRBD1 (5 bases). Trimming left V 5 bases short and J 0 bases short, with 10 bases between. The CDR3 contains 14 residues. Germline loops: CDR1 SGHNT, CDR2 YENEEA. The full variable domain, with the rest looked up from reference TRBV11-3 and TRBJ1-1, is EAGVVQSPRYKIIEKKQPVAFWCNPISGHNTLYWYLQNLGQGPELLIRYENEEAVDDSQLPKDRFSAERLKGVDSTLKIQPAELGDSAVYLCASSHRQMNTEAFFGQGTRLTVV.

Here the CDR3 reads CASSLGSGAYNEQFF. DNA of the CDR3: TGTGCCAGCAGCTTGGGTAGCGGGGCCTACAATGAGCAGTTCTTC. This chain joins TRBV11-2 and TRBJ2-1; 8 bases agree with TRBD2. The CDR3 length is 15 residues. V dropped 3 bases and J dropped 2; count of bases not matched to a gene: 3. Germline CDR1 SGHAT, CDR2 FQNNGV.

The J gene is TRBJ2-1, the V gene TRBV5-1; 8 nucleotides match TRBD2. The CDR3 is 16 residues long. Germline values: CDR1 SGHRS, CDR2 YFSETQ. V lost 4 bases and J lost 5; bases outside the gene matches: 11. Here the CDR3 reads CASSPEPGLVHNEQFF. The CDR3 bases are TGCGCCAGCAGCCCCGAGCCGGGACTAGTCCACAATGAGCAGTTCTTC.

This clone was found once. The gene calls are TRBV14 and TRBJ1-3; D might be TRBD1 (6 bases). V gave up 2 bases and J gave up 2 bases, with 16 bases separating them. The CDR3 contains 17 residues. Germline CDR1 reads SGHDN; CDR2 reads FVKESK. CDR3 coding DNA: TGTGCCAGCAGCCAATTACAGGGAACGGTAACTGGAAACACCATATATTTT. Its protein is CASSQLQGTVTGNTIYF.

The chain combines TRBV18 with TRBJ2-2, with D unclear. Deletions cut 1 base from V and 6 bases from J, with 18 bases between. Germline assignment: CDR1 KGHSH and CDR2 LQKENI. CDR3 length equals 17 residues. The CDR3 DNA reads as TGTGCCAGCTCACCACTAGAGAAGACACTTCGCCCCGGGGAGCTGTTTTTT. It specifies CASSPLEKTLRPGELFF.

The chain couples TRBV5-1 to TRBJ2-5; 12 bases line up with TRBD2. Germline trimming cut 5 bases from V and 4 bases from J; bases unmatched to any gene: 9. CDR3 length: 16 residues. Per the germline V gene, CDR1 is SGHRS and CDR2 is YFSETQ. The CDR3 DNA is TGCGCCAGCAGGAAGACTAGCGGGAGCCTCTTAGAGACCCAGTACTTC. Protein: CASRKTSGSLLETQYF.

The chain uses TRBV19 and TRBJ1-4, with no clear D. Trimming removed 9 bases at V and 1 base at J, with 9 bases between. CDR1 and CDR2 (germline): LNHDA, SQIVND (reference sequence). The CDR3 has 13 residues. The CDR3 nucleotides are TGTGCCAGCGGAGAGGGAACTAATGAAAAACTGTTTTTT. Amino acids: CASGEGTNEKLFF.

The rearrangement uses TRBV7-2 and TRBJ1-1, with 7 nucleotides matching TRBD1. From germline, CDR1 is SGHTA and CDR2 FQGNSA. V was clipped by 1 base and J by 1 base; unmatched bases: 3. The CDR3 length is 15 residues. The DNA of the CDR3 is TGTGCCAGCAGCTTAGTAGGGGGCGGGAACACTGAAGCTTTCTTT. This encodes CASSLVGGGNTEAFF.

V is TRBV7-2 and J is TRBJ2-1, with TRBD2 matching 10 bases. V dropped 1 base and J dropped 5; count of bases not matched to a gene: 2. This CDR3 has 15 amino acids. Germline V lookup: CDR1 SGHTA, CDR2 FQGNSA. The CDR3 coding sequence is TGTGCCAGCAGCTTAGGGCTAGCGGGGGACAATGAGCAGTTCTTC. Translation gives CASSLGLAGDNEQFF.

The count of this clone is one. The V and J genes are TRBV5-8 and TRBJ2-5, with D tentatively TRBD1 (6 bases). Germline V lookup: CDR1 SGHTS, CDR2 YDEGEE. The CDR3 spans 12 residues. The V end was cut by 2 bases, the J end by 4 bases, with 6 bases between. The chain's CDR3 is CASSFRGETQYF. The CDR3 nucleotides read TGTGCCAGCAGCTTCAGGGGAGAGACCCAGTACTTC.

This chain joins TRBV4-3 and TRBJ2-7, with D perhaps matching TRBD1 (8 bases). The CDR3 covers 16 residues. Trimming cost V 0 bases and J 1 base, with 13 bases left between them. The germline gives CDR1 LGHNA, CDR2 YSLEER. DNA for the CDR3: TGCGCCAGCAGCCAAGAAGCGGGACAGGAGTCCTACGAGCAGTACGTC. Translated, it gives CASSQEAGQESYEQYV.

The chain is built from TRBV18 and TRBJ1-2, with a possible D match to TRBD1 (6 bases). Deletions cut 4 bases from V and 3 bases from J, with 12 bases between. CDR1 KGHSH and CDR2 LQKENI come from the germline V gene. This CDR3 region has 14 residues. The CDR3 DNA follows: TGTGCCAGCTCACTGGACAGAAGCCACTATGGCTACACCTTC. Translation gives CASSLDRSHYGYTF. The full variable domain, with the rest looked up from reference TRBV18 and TRBJ1-2, is NAGVMQNPRHLVRRRGQEARLRCSPMKGHSHVYWYRQLPEEGLKFMVYLQKENIIDESGMPKERFSAEFPKEGPSILRIQQVVRGDSAAYFCASSLDRSHYGYTFGSGTRLTVV.

The CDR3 region has the DNA TGTGCCTGGAGTGTAGGGGGCCTGTACCAAGAGACCCAGTACTTC. The encoded protein is CAWSVGGLYQETQYF. J is TRBJ2-5 and V is TRBV30; 7 bases match TRBD1. The CDR3 covers 15 residues. Germline loops: CDR1 GTSNPN, CDR2 SVGIG (reference sequence). The V segment lost 0 bases and the J segment 0 bases; nucleotides outside the gene matches: 4.

This clone was detected only once. This sequence joins TRBV15 and TRBJ1-5; 11 nucleotides match TRBD1. The CDR3 runs 16 residues. Germline V gene sequence: CDR1 LNHNV, CDR2 YYDKDF (reference sequence). Unmatched junction bases numbered 6, after V lost 3 bases and J lost 5 bases. As DNA, the CDR3 is TGTGCCACCAGCAGTGGGGACAGGGGGGTCTATCAGCCCCAGCATTTT. Residues: CATSSGDRGVYQPQHF.

The chain carries TRBV11-2 and TRBJ2-5, with a tentative D call TRBD2 (7 bases). This CDR3 has 17 residues. V gave up 5 bases and J gave up 1 base, with 20 bases separating them. Germline-derived CDR1 and CDR2 are SGHAT and FQNNGV. The CDR3 here is CASSQGMGAGVQETQYF. The CDR3 DNA follows: TGTGCCAGCAGCCAAGGGATGGGGGCGGGAGTCCAAGAGACCCAGTACTTC. The full variable domain, in which reference TRBV11-2 and TRBJ2-5 provide the parts outside the CDR3, is EAGVAQSPRYKIIEKRQSVAFWCNPISGHATLYWYQQILGQGPKLLIQFQNNGVVDDSQLPKDRFSAERLKGVDSTLKIQPAKLEDSAVYLCASSQGMGAGVQETQYFGPGTRLLVL.

V and J are TRBV5-4 and TRBJ2-2; D perhaps matches TRBD1 (7 bases). CDR3 length: 15 residues. V gave up 3 bases and J gave up 7 bases, with 16 bases separating them. CDR1 SGHNT and CDR2 YYREEE come from the germline V gene (reference sequence). CDR3 coding DNA: TGTGCCAGCAGCTACGAACAGGGGCGGGGCGGGGAGCTGTTTTTT. Translating gives CASSYEQGRGGELFF.

The genes are TRBV5-1 and TRBJ2-1; possibly TRBD1 for D (5 bases). Trimming took off 1 base at V and 3 bases at J, with 11 bases between the two ends. The CDR3 loop spans 15 amino acids. Per the germline V gene, CDR1 is SGHRS and CDR2 is YFSETQ. The CDR3 region is CASSLLAQDYNEQFF. The CDR3 DNA follows: TGCGCCAGCAGCTTGCTGGCACAGGACTACAATGAGCAGTTCTTC.

The rearrangement links TRBV7-2 to TRBJ2-2; possible D gene TRBD1, 5 bases. Looked up from germline, CDR1 is SGHTA and CDR2 is FQGNSA. Trimming took 1 base from V and 9 from J, leaving 9 bases between them. The CDR3 has 13 amino acids. The CDR3: CASSLDRHRELFF. CDR3 nucleotide sequence: TGTGCCAGCAGCTTAGACAGGCACCGGGAGCTGTTTTTT.

The V gene is TRBV29-1, the J gene TRBJ2-1; TRBD2 aligns across 11 bases. From germline, CDR1 is SQVTM and CDR2 ANQGSEA. CDR3 length equals 19 residues. V shed 0 bases and J 3 bases; nucleotides not matched to a gene: 13. The CDR3 sequence is CSVEDLGTSGTAGYNEQFF. The CDR3 coding sequence is TGCAGCGTTGAAGATCTGGGGACTAGCGGAACCGCCGGCTACAATGAGCAGTTCTTC.

The chain recombines TRBV6-5 with TRBJ2-3; TRBD2 agrees at 10 bases. Germline-derived CDR1 and CDR2 are MNHEY and SVGAGI. CDR3 length: 15 residues. The V and J ends lost 4 bases and 1 base, in that order; junction bases with no gene match: 2. The CDR3 DNA follows: TGTGCCAGCAGTTCCGGGACTAGCGGCACAGATACGCAGTATTTT. Protein product: CASSSGTSGTDTQYF.

This clone was seen a handful of times. J is TRBJ1-1 and V is TRBV28; tentatively, D is TRBD1 (5 bases). The germline V and J ends were trimmed by 5 bases and 1 base, with 14 bases remaining between them. CDR1 and CDR2 (germline): MDHEN, SYDVKM. This CDR3 is built from 15 residues. The CDR3 DNA reads as TGTGCCAGCAGTCCTGCCGGGGGTGGGAACACTGAAGCTTTCTTT. Translation: CASSPAGGGNTEAFF.

The chain is built from TRBV24-1 and TRBJ1-1, with unresolved D. The ends were cut back, 7 bases at V and 0 bases at J, with 11 bases in the middle. The CDR3 length is 14 residues. From germline, CDR1 is KGHDR and CDR2 SFDVKD. CDR3 in DNA: TGTGCCACCAGCGGAGGACGGATGAACACTGAAGCTTTCTTT. It translates to CATSGGRMNTEAFF.

This chain joins TRBV19 and TRBJ2-7; TRBD2 is a possible D gene (5 bases). Between the trimmed V and J ends, which lost 7 bases and 5 bases, there was a span of 6 bases. The CDR3 is 10 amino acids. The germline CDR1 and CDR2 sequences are LNHDA and SQIVND (reference sequence). The CDR3 sequence: CASKGDEQYV. CDR3 bases: TGTGCCAGTAAGGGAGACGAGCAGTACGTC.

This clone was counted only a few times. The chain couples TRBV6-1 to TRBJ2-7; TRBD2 matches 11 bases. V was clipped by 3 bases and J by 5 bases; unmatched bases: 9. The CDR3 loop spans 16 amino acids. Per the germline V gene, CDR1 is MNHNS and CDR2 is SASEGT. The CDR3: CASSDLLAGGADEQYV. The CDR3 DNA follows: TGTGCCAGCAGTGATCTTCTAGCGGGAGGAGCCGACGAGCAGTACGTC.

This sequence joins TRBV30 and TRBJ1-4; D not resolved. V gave up 3 bases and J gave up 5 bases, with 7 bases separating them. Germline values: CDR1 GTSNPN, CDR2 SVGIG (reference sequence). CDR3 length: 12 amino acids. Here the CDR3 reads CAWRAVNEKLFF. Written as DNA, the CDR3 is TGTGCCTGGAGAGCCGTGAATGAAAAACTGTTTTTT. The full variable domain, with the rest looked up from reference TRBV30 and TRBJ1-4, is SQTIHQWPATLVQPVGSPLSLECTVEGTSNPNLYWYRQAAGRGLQLLFYSVGIGQISSEVPQNLSASRPQDRQFILSSKKLLLSDSGFYLCAWRAVNEKLFFGSGTQLSVL.

In DNA form, the CDR3 reads TGTGCCAGCAGTTTATCTCCACAGGGAATAGAAGCTTTCTTT. Its translation is CASSLSPQGIEAFF. This chain connects TRBV27 to TRBJ1-1, with D perhaps TRBD1 (6 bases). Trimming stripped 0 bases from V and 8 bases from J, with 13 bases between. The germline gives CDR1 MNHEY, CDR2 SMNVEV (reference sequence). CDR3 length: 14 amino acids.

The chain combines TRBV20-1 with TRBJ1-4; D is perhaps TRBD1 (5 bases). Germline assignment: CDR1 DFQATT and CDR2 SNEGSKA (reference sequence). The CDR3 consists of 14 residues. V lost 3 bases and J 7 bases, leaving 15 bases between the germline ends. The CDR3 coding sequence is TGCAGTGCTAGTTCCACGGGTCAGGGTGAAAAACTGTTTTTT. Its translation is CSASSTGQGEKLFF.

V is TRBV6-5 and J is TRBJ1-2, with 9 positions matching TRBD1. CDR1 is MNHEY, CDR2 SVGAGI, per germline. V lost 3 bases to trimming and J lost 6 bases; unmatched junction nucleotides: 8. This CDR3 region has 15 residues. The CDR3 spells CASSYSTGGINGYTF. Here the CDR3 DNA reads TGTGCCAGCAGTTATTCGACAGGGGGTATCAATGGCTACACCTTC.

The V and J genes are TRBV5-1 and TRBJ2-1; weak D call: TRBD1 (6 bases). Per the germline V gene, CDR1 is SGHRS and CDR2 is YFSETQ. CDR3 size: 15 residues. Trimming pared 2 bases from V and 7 bases from J, leaving 16 bases between. CDR3 sequence reads: CASSFSGEMGNEQFF. CDR3 DNA: TGCGCCAGCAGCTTCTCAGGGGAGATGGGGAATGAGCAGTTCTTC.